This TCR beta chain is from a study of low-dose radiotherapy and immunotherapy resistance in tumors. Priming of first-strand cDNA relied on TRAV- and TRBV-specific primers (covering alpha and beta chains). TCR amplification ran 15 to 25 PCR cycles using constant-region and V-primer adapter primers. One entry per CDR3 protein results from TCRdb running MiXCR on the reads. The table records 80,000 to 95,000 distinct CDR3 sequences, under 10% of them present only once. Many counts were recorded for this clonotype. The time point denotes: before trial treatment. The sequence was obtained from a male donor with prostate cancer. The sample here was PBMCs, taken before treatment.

The CDR3 region has the DNA TGTGCCTGGAGTTTAACGTCCGGGGCCAACGTCCTGACTTTC. Translated, it gives CAWSLTSGANVLTF. The chain uses TRBV30 and TRBJ2-6, with D unclear. The CDR3 has 14 residues. Germline lookup yields CDR1 GTSNPN and CDR2 SVGIG (reference sequence). Trimming removed 2 bases from V and 4 bases from J, with 9 bases in between.